The clone carrying this T cell receptor (beta chain) was recorded many times. This sample stems from a study of T-cell memory formation after mild COVID-19. TCRdb reprocessed the 5' RACE reads with MiXCR, giving one entry per CDR3 protein. The sample contains roughly 35,000 distinct CDR3 sequences, around a fifth of which appear only once. With V trimmed by 2 bases and J by 4 bases, 6 bases remained unmatched. Germline V gene lookup returns CDR1 SGHKS and CDR2 YYEKEE (reference sequence). CDR3 length: 15 residues. The receptor's source is an adult who had mild COVID-19 (a few samples of this study predate the infection). Cell type and time point are not known. The sample comprised PBMCs or a T cell subset sorted from them (not recorded which). The chain links TRBV5-5 to TRBJ1-2; the match to TRBD1 covers 9 bases. DNA of the CDR3: TGTGCCAGCAGCTTCGGGACAGGGTATAGCTATGGCTACACCTTC. This gives the protein CASSFGTGYSYGYTF.